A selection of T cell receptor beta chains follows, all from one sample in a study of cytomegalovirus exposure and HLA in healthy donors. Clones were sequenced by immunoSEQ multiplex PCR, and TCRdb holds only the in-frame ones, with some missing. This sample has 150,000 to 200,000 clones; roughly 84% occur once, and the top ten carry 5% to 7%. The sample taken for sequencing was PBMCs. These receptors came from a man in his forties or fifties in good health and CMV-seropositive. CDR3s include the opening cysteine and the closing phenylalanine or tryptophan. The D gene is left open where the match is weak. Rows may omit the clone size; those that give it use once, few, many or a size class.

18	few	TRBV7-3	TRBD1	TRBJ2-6	TGTGCCAGCAGTCCCTTTGGACAGGCCTTCTCTGGGGCCAACGTCCTGACTTTC	CASSPFGQAFSGANVLTF
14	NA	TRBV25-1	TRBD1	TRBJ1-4	TGTGCCAGCAGCGAGACAGGGGGTGAAGAAAAACTGTTTTTT	CASSETGGEEKLFF
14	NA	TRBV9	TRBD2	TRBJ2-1	TGTGCCAGCAGCGTAGGGCGACTAGCAGGTGAGCAGTTCTTC	CASSVGRLAGEQFF
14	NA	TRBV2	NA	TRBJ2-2	TGTGCCAGCAGTGAGTTGCTTCAGGTTGGGGAGCTGTTTTTT	CASSELLQVGELFF
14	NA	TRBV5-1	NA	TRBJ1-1	TGCGCCAGCAGCTTAGGAACCTACGGGACTGAAGCTTTCTTT	CASSLGTYGTEAFF
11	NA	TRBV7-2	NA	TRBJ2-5	TGTGCCAGCAGCTTATCCTGGACCCAGTACTTC	CASSLSWTQYF
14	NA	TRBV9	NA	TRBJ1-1	TGTGCCAGCAGCGTACGGGGAGGGGGGACTGAAGCTTTCTTT	CASSVRGGGTEAFF
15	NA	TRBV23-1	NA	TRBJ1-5	TGCGCCAGCAGATCGACAGACTCCGGCAATCAGCCCCAGCATTTT	CASRSTDSGNQPQHF
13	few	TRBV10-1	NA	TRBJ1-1	TGCGCCAGCAGCCCCACACGGGTGTCCGAAGCTTTCTTT	CASSPTRVSEAFF
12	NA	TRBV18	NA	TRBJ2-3	TGTGCCAGCTCACTGCAGGGAAATACGCAGTATTTT	CASSLQGNTQYF
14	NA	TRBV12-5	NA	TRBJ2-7	TGTGCTAGTGGTTGGGACTCCTCCGAGTACGAGCAGTACTTC	CASGWDSSEYEQYF
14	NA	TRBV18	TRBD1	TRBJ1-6	TGTGCCAGCTCCCGGGGACAGGGGAATTCACCCCTCCACTTT	CASSRGQGNSPLHF
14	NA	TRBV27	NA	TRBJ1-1	TGTGCCAGCAGTTCTTACAGGGCGAGCACTGAAGCTTTCTTT	CASSSYRASTEAFF
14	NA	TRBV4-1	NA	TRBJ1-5	TGCGCCAGCAGCCCCAACAACGTTCCTCAGCCCCAGCATTTT	CASSPNNVPQPQHF
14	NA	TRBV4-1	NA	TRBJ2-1	TGCGCCAGCAGCCAAGGTTTAAGCTTGAGTGAGCAGTTCTTC	CASSQGLSLSEQFF
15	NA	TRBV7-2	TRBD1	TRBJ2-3	TGTGCCAGCAGCGTACAGGGGGCCGTCACAGATACGCAGTATTTT	CASSVQGAVTDTQYF
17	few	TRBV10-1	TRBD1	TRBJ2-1	TGCGCCAGCAGTGCTTCGTCCGGGACAGATTTCTACAATGAGCAGTTCTTC	CASSASSGTDFYNEQFF
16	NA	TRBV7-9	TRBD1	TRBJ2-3	TGTGCCAGCAGCTTATACGACAGGGCCCACACAGATACGCAGTATTTT	CASSLYDRAHTDTQYF
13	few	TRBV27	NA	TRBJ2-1	TGTGCCAGCAGTTGGACAGTTAACAATGAGCAGTTCTTC	CASSWTVNNEQFF
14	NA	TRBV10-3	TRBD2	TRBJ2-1	TGTGCCATCAGTGGGCTAGCGGGATCCAATGAGCAGTTCTTC	CAISGLAGSNEQFF
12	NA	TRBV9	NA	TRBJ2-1	TGTGCCAGCAGCGCGCGTCCCAATGAGCAGTTCTTC	CASSARPNEQFF
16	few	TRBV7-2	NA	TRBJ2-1	TGTGCCAGCAGCCGCTTTGGGCAAAGCTCCTACAATGAGCAGTTCTTC	CASSRFGQSSYNEQFF
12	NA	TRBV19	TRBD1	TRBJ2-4	TGTGCCAGTAGTTGGGGACAGAACATTCAGTACTTC	CASSWGQNIQYF
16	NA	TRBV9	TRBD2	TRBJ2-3	TGTGCCAGCAGTTACGACCGTACTAGCGGCACAGATACGCAGTATTTT	CASSYDRTSGTDTQYF
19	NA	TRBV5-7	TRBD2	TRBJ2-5	TGTGCCAGCAGCTTTACGGGACTAGCGGGACTAATTAACCAAGAGACCCAGTACTTC	CASSFTGLAGLINQETQYF
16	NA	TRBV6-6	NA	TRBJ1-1	TGTGCCAGCAACGGGGGGCGCGCATCGAGGGGGACTGAAGCTTTCTTT	CASNGGRASRGTEAFF
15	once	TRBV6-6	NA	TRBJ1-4	TGTGCCAGCAGAGACTGGGCGGGGGGCCGGGAAAAACTGTTTTTT	CASRDWAGGREKLFF
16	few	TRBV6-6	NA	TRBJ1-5	TGTGCCAGCAGATACCTAGTAGACAGGAGCAATCAGCCCCAGCATTTT	CASRYLVDRSNQPQHF
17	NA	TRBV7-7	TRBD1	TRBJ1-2	TGTGCCAGCAGCTTGACGGACAGGGGAGGGGAGATCTATGGCTACACCTTC	CASSLTDRGGEIYGYTF
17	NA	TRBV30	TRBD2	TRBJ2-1	TGTGCCTGGAGTGCCGACCTACTAGCGGGAGGTGGCAATGAGCAGTTCTTC	CAWSADLLAGGGNEQFF
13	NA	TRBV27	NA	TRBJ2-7	TGTGCCAGCAGCTTCCGGGGGAGGTACGAGCAGTACTTC	CASSFRGRYEQYF
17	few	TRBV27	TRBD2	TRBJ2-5	TGTGCCAGCAGGCGGACTAGCGGGGGGAGACTCAAAGAGACCCAGTACTTC	CASRRTSGGRLKETQYF
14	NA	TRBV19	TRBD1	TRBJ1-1	TGTGCCAGTAGTTCGACGGACAGGGGGAGGGAAGCTTTCTTT	CASSSTDRGREAFF
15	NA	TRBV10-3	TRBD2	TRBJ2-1	TGTGCCATCAGTGAGGCGGCTAGCGGGAACAATGAGCAGTTCTTC	CAISEAASGNNEQFF
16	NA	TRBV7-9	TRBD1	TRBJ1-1	TGTGCCAGCAGCTCCTCCCGGGACAGGGGCGCCCCCGGAACTTTCTTT	CASSSSRDRGAPGTFF
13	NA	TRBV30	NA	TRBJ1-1	TGTGCCTCCCAGGCGGGCTGGAATCATGAAGCTTTCTTT	CASQAGWNHEAFF
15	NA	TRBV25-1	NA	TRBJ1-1	TGTGCCAGCAGTGCGACAGGTCCCATGAACACTGAAGCTTTCTTT	CASSATGPMNTEAFF
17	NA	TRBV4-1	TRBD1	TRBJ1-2	TGCGCCAGCAGCCAAAATCCCCGGGACAGGGGTTACTATGGCTACACCTTC	CASSQNPRDRGYYGYTF
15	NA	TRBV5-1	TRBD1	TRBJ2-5	TGCGCCAGCAGCCCGCCGGGACAGGGTCGGGGAGCCCAGTACTTC	CASSPPGQGRGAQYF
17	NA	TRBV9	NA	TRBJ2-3	TGTGCCAGCAGCGTAGGGGATCGGTACGGGGGTACAGATACGCAGTATTTT	CASSVGDRYGGTDTQYF
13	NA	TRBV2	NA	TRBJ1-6	TGTGCCAGCAAAGCAGGTCGAAATTCACCCCTCCACTTT	CASKAGRNSPLHF
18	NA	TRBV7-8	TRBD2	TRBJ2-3	TGTGCCAGCAGCTTAGCGTTTATAGCGGGAGGGCGATCAGATACGCAGTATTTT	CASSLAFIAGGRSDTQYF
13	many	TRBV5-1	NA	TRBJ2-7	TGCGCCAGCAGCTTGGCCGCAGGGGCCGAGCAGTACTTC	CASSLAAGAEQYF
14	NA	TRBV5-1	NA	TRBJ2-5	TGCGCCAGCAGCTTGATTCGGGGGTTGGAGACCCAGTACTTC	CASSLIRGLETQYF
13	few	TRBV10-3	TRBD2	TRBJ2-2	TGTGCCACCGCGGGACTAGTTGCCGGGGAGCTGTTTTTT	CATAGLVAGELFF
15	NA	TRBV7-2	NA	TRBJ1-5	TGTGCCAGCAGCTTATGGTCGGGGGTTGAACAGCCCCAGCATTTT	CASSLWSGVEQPQHF
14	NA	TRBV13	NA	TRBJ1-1	TGTGCCAGCAGCTTATACAGTGGCGCCCAAGAAGCTTTCTTT	CASSLYSGAQEAFF
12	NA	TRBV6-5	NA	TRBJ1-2	TGTGCCAGCAGTGTCACAGGGTATGGCTACACCTTC	CASSVTGYGYTF